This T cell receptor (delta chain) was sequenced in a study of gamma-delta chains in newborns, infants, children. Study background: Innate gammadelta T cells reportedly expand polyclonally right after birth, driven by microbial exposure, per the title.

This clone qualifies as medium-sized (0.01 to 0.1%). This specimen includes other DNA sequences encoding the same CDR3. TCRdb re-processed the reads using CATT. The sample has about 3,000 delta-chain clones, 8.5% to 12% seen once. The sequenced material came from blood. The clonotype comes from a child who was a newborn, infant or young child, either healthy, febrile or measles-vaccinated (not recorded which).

Written as DNA, the CDR3 is TGTGCCTGTGACACCGGGGATTTTCGCTCCTGGGACACCCGACAGATGTTTTTC. This codes for CACDTGDFRSWDTRQMFF. This chain joins TRDV2 and TRDJ3; D is possibly TRDD3 (6 bases). The ends were cut back, 0 bases at V and 0 bases at J, with 11 bases in the middle. The length of the CDR3 is 18 residues. The germline CDR1 and CDR2 sequences are GEAIGNYY and EKD.